This T cell receptor beta chain originates from a study of T cell responses to AZD1222 COVID-19 vaccine. Concerning this clone itself: What it binds is unknown.

Trimming removed 4 bases at V and 6 bases at J, with 13 bases between. Per the germline V gene, CDR1 is MDHEN and CDR2 is SYDVKM. CDR3 length: 14 amino acids. Clones were sequenced by immunoSEQ multiplex PCR, and TCRdb holds only the in-frame ones, with some missing. The sample lists 100,000 to 150,000 clones; 85% to 90% were seen once. General study points: There were mostly white British donors and more females than males, and clonal diversity was possibly underestimated.

The V and J genes are TRBV28 and TRBJ2-1; D not resolved. The material sequenced was peripheral blood, taken on day 0 of AZD1222 vaccination. This clonotype originated in an adult in good health. The DNA of the CDR3 is TGTGCCAGCAGTTCCCCCGGCAAAACCAATGAGCAGTTCTTC. Its translation: CASSSPGKTNEQFF.